Listed here are 11 T cell receptor beta chains from one sample, sequenced in a study of post-analysis software for immune sequencing data. Study conclusions and caveats: Roughly 5 TRBV segments (TRBV5-6, TRBV5-1 and TRBV20-1 among them) occurred more frequently in patients than in controls.

Their cognate antigens are unknown. Every TCR beta cDNA library bore unique molecular identifiers. Via MiXCR, TCRdb re-called the PCR reads, giving one row per CDR3 protein. Here the sample spans a few hundred thousand distinct CDR3 sequences, less than 40% being singletons. Sequencing input: blood. All receptors derive from a girl under 18 with multiple sclerosis.

CDR3: CASNDGTGGLETQYF. The DNA for the CDR3 is TGTGCCAGCAACGACGGGACAGGGGGCTTGGAGACCCAGTACTTC. The V gene is TRBV5-5, the J gene TRBJ2-5; 12 bases match TRBD1. J gave up 5 bases and V 6 bases, and 8 bases lay outside the gene matches. The CDR3 is 15 amino acids. Germline V gene data show CDR1 as SGHKS and CDR2 as YYEKEE (reference sequence).

This clonotype occurred a few times. V gene TRBV20-1 combines with J gene TRBJ1-6; TRBD1 aligns across 8 bases. The CDR3 consists of 13 residues. CDR1 DFQATT and CDR2 SNEGSKA come from the germline V gene (reference sequence). The junction had 5 bases not matched to a gene; V was cut back by 7 bases and J by 6 bases. In nucleotides, the CDR3 is TGCAGTGTGACGACAGGGGTTAATTCACCCCTCCACTTT. The encoded protein is CSVTTGVNSPLHF.

There are a few counts of this clonotype. The chain couples TRBV20-1 to TRBJ2-7; 10 nucleotides agree with TRBD1. This CDR3 has 19 amino acids. Germline-derived CDR1 and CDR2 are DFQATT and SNEGSKA (reference sequence). The V and J ends lost 0 bases and 3 bases, in that order; junction bases with no gene match: 17. The CDR3: CSARDEDRGRLAGYYEQYF. CDR3 nucleotide sequence: TGCAGTGCTAGAGATGAAGACAGGGGGCGCTTAGCGGGCTACTACGAGCAGTACTTC.

This clonotype occurred a few times. The J gene is TRBJ2-5, the V gene TRBV12-3 or TRBV12-4; D is possibly TRBD2 (5 bases). The V and J ends lost 7 bases and 1 base respectively, with 13 bases between them. The CDR3 is 14 amino acids. The CDR3 DNA is TGTGCCAGCACCGAGGCCGGGGTCCAAGAGACCCAGTACTTC. Protein product: CASTEAGVQETQYF.

The rearrangement links TRBV10-3 to TRBJ1-2; D is perhaps TRBD1 (5 bases). CDR3 size: 12 residues. CDR1 and CDR2 from the germline V gene are ENHRY and SYGVKD. Trimming cost V 6 bases and J 13 bases, with 18 bases left between them. Here the CDR3 reads CAIRTGPGPSTF. In DNA form, the CDR3 reads TGTGCCATCAGGACGGGTCCAGGGCCCTCCACCTTC.

V is TRBV7-3 and J is TRBJ2-3; 10 bases fit TRBD2. V shed 5 bases and J 1 base; nucleotides not matched to a gene: 6. The CDR3 runs to 16 residues. Germline CDR1 is SGHTA and CDR2 is FQGTGA. In nucleotides, the CDR3 is TGTGCCAGCAGCACGTCTAGCGGGGGAGGCACAGATACGCAGTATTTT. Encoded protein: CASSTSSGGGTDTQYF.

This CDR3 is CASSLTPGGYEQYF. The DNA for the CDR3 is TGTGCCAGCAGCTTAACCCCCGGGGGCTACGAGCAGTACTTC. The rearrangement links TRBV7-2 to TRBJ2-7; D is perhaps TRBD2 (6 bases). The CDR3 totals 14 residues. The V end lost 2 bases, the J end lost 3 bases, and 11 bases lay between the germline ends. Germline V CDR1 and CDR2: SGHTA, FQGNSA.

The chain uses TRBV20-1 and TRBJ1-2, with no clear D. The ends were cut back, 3 bases at V and 4 bases at J, with 12 bases in the middle. In germline, CDR1 is DFQATT, CDR2 SNEGSKA (reference sequence). CDR3 length equals 13 residues. This chain's CDR3 is CSASSQQTYGYTF. In DNA form, the CDR3 reads TGCAGTGCTAGTTCGCAACAAACCTATGGCTACACCTTC.

This chain links TRBV6-6 with TRBJ1-5; D is undetermined. This CDR3 spans 15 amino acids. The ends were cut back, 0 bases at V and 0 bases at J, with 6 bases in the middle. The germline CDR1 and CDR2 sequences are MNHNY and SVGAGI (reference sequence). The CDR3 spells CASSYSLLSNQPQHF. The DNA of the CDR3 is TGTGCCAGCAGTTACTCCCTACTTAGCAATCAGCCCCAGCATTTT.

This clonotype was seen only a few times. The genes are TRBV18 and TRBJ2-1; 15 bases are shared with TRBD2. This CDR3 has 16 residues. With V trimmed by 5 bases and J by 10 bases, 9 bases remained unmatched. CDR1 and CDR2 (germline): KGHSH, LQKENI. The DNA for the CDR3 is TGTGCCAGCTCATCCGGACTAGCGGGGGGGCCAGGGGAGCAGTTCTTC. Its translation is CASSSGLAGGPGEQFF.

The rearrangement joins TRBV3-1 to TRBJ1-1, with D unresolved. CDR1 and CDR2 (germline): LGHDT, YNNKEL (reference sequence). The CDR3 has 15 residues. V was shortened by 1 base and J by 0 bases, with 9 bases between the two germline ends. The CDR3: CASSQASVVNTEAFF. CDR3 DNA sequence: TGTGCCAGCAGCCAAGCTTCCGTTGTGAACACTGAAGCTTTCTTT.